The T cell receptor (beta chain) under discussion was sequenced for a study of post-analysis software for immune sequencing data. Study information: The disease courses covered relapsing-remitting, secondary progressive and progressive-relapsing multiple sclerosis. Study outcomes and limitations: By F measure, samples from a shared preparation batch strongly co-clustered. Normalized Chao1 diversity was significantly reduced in patients versus controls. In patients, TRBV5-6, TRBV5-1 and TRBV20-1 belonged to five TRBV segments found more frequently than in controls.

The CDR3 has 14 amino acids. V lost 4 bases and J lost 1; bases outside the gene matches: 4. Germline CDR1 is ENHRY and CDR2 is SYGVKD. TCR beta cDNA libraries had unique molecular identifiers. Once roughly 0.9 to 10 million T cells were used, approximately 520,000 cDNA molecules resulted. Each CDR3 protein is one row after TCRdb ran MiXCR on the PCR reads. In the table there are approximately 440,000 distinct CDR3 sequences, approximately 45% of which are singletons. On this clonotype itself: Its matching antigen is unknown.

This receptor was identified in a girl between 5 and 17 years old with multiple sclerosis. The material sequenced was blood. V is TRBV10-3 and J is TRBJ2-7; 7 nucleotides match TRBD1. Here the CDR3 DNA reads TGTGCCATCAGTGGGGACAGCGCGTCCTACGAGCAGTACTTC. It codes for CAISGDSASYEQYF.